Listed here are 18 T cell receptor beta chains from one sample, sequenced in a study of blood T cells in healthy people across ages. A second roughly 6 to 12 cycle PCR used barcoded and J-beta primers. From the 5' RACE reads, TCRdb called clonotypes with MiXCR, one entry per CDR3 protein. The profile covers around 600,000 distinct CDR3 sequences, with 40% to 55% appearing a single time and just under 25% taken by the ten largest. Sequenced input: blood. The receptors come from an older man in good health.

The table lists this clonotype with a few counts. This chain links TRBV4-2 with TRBJ2-4, with 9 nucleotides matching TRBD2. With the DNA end fitting TRBJ2-7 better, the J assignment may be wrong. This CDR3 is 17 amino acids long. Germline assignment: CDR1 LGHNA and CDR2 YNFKEQ. CDR3 nucleotides: TGTGCCAGCAGCCAAGAAGGGGCCGCCAGCGGGGGGTACGAGCAGTACTTC. This gives the protein CASSQEGAASGGYEQYF.

This clonotype was recorded a few times. A read error may produce the germline difference seen at one junction end. V is TRBV20-1 and J is TRBJ1-2; D is undetermined. The CDR3 sequence is 13 residues long. Germline V gene lookup returns CDR1 DFQATT and CDR2 SNEGSKA (reference sequence). In DNA form, the CDR3 reads TGCAGTGCCAGAGAAAGGGCCTACTATGGCTACACCTTC. Residues: CSARERAYYGYTF.

This clonotype was observed a handful of times. The chain combines TRBV29-1 with TRBJ2-3; the D gene could be TRBD1 or TRBD2 (6 bases each). CDR3 length: 14 amino acids. Between the trimmed V and J ends, which lost 4 bases and 2 bases, there was a span of 13 bases. The germline CDR1 and CDR2 sequences are SQVTM and ANQGSEA. CDR3 amino acids: CSVGGATDTDTQYF. The CDR3 bases are TGCAGCGTTGGGGGGGCAACCGACACAGATACGCAGTATTTT.

The chain uses TRBV20-1 and TRBJ1-4, with D possibly being TRBD1 (5 bases). The CDR3 runs to 15 residues. V lost 0 bases and J 3 bases, leaving 11 bases between the germline ends. Germline V gene lookup returns CDR1 DFQATT and CDR2 SNEGSKA (reference sequence). This CDR3 reads CSARDGGVANEKLFF. The CDR3 nucleotides are TGCAGTGCTAGAGATGGGGGGGTAGCTAATGAAAAACTGTTTTTT.

The CDR3 nucleotides read TGTGCAGTAACCCGGAGACCCGGGGTCACTGAAGCTTTCTTT. The encoded protein is CAVTRRPGVTEAFF. The genes are TRBV28 and TRBJ1-1; D is undetermined. Germline CDR1 MDHEN, CDR2 SYDVKM. The CDR3 has 14 amino acids.

This clonotype was seen a handful of times. V usage is TRBV28 and J usage is TRBJ2-1, with 10 bases aligning to TRBD2. Looked up from germline, CDR1 is MDHEN and CDR2 is SYDVKM. This CDR3 spans 14 amino acids. V lost 5 bases and J lost 8; bases outside the gene matches: 6. The CDR3 here is CASSEAGGPYEQFF. DNA of the CDR3: TGTGCCAGCAGTGAAGCGGGAGGGCCCTATGAGCAGTTCTTC.

The chain has TRBV5-1 and TRBJ2-7; TRBD2 matches at 12 bases. The germline V gene has CDR1 SGHRS and CDR2 YFSETQ. The CDR3 sequence is 16 residues long. V lost 5 bases and J lost 2; bases outside the gene matches: 8. In DNA form, the CDR3 reads TGCGCCAGCAGGATGTTTCTAGCGGGAGGGCCCTACGAGCAGTACTTC. The encoded protein is CASRMFLAGGPYEQYF.

The gene calls are TRBV7-2 and TRBJ2-1; TRBD2 might be the D (5 bases). Trimming stripped 2 bases from V and 8 bases from J, with 16 bases between. Germline-derived CDR1 and CDR2 are SGHTA and FQGNSA. CDR3 length equals 15 residues. The CDR3: CASSLNWKGVHEQFF. DNA of the CDR3: TGTGCCAGCAGCTTAAACTGGAAGGGAGTCCATGAGCAGTTCTTC.

This clonotype was counted a few times. The rearrangement joins TRBV7-3 to TRBJ2-1; D is undetermined. With 2 bases removed from V and 6 bases from J, the gap between germline ends came to 14 bases. The CDR3 runs to 15 residues. Germline CDR1 SGHTA, CDR2 FQGTGA. The CDR3 nucleotides read TGTGCCAGCAGCTTAGGAAGGAGCAACAGCAATGAGCAGTTCTTC. As protein: CASSLGRSNSNEQFF.

The chain has TRBV20-1 and TRBJ2-1; TRBD1 might be the D (6 bases). Trimming shortened V by 4 bases and J by 7 bases, and 23 bases separated the two germline ends. This CDR3 has 16 residues. CDR1 and CDR2 from the germline V gene are DFQATT and SNEGSKA (reference sequence). The CDR3 here is CSANYRATTTVNEQFF. CDR3 nucleotides: TGCAGTGCTAACTACAGGGCTACAACCACCGTGAATGAGCAGTTCTTC.

Remarks on this clonotype: Being one base from a much bigger clone, this may be a read error. The rearrangement joins TRBV6-5 to TRBJ2-1, with 9 bases aligning to TRBD2. The CDR3 extends over 14 amino acids. Per germline, CDR1 MNHEY and CDR2 SVGAGI. V lost 6 bases and J lost 5; bases outside the gene matches: 5. Here the CDR3 reads CASRPRLADNEQFF. CDR3 DNA sequence: TGTGCCAGCAGGCCTCGACTAGCGGACAATGAGCAGTTCTTC.

The rearrangement uses TRBV25-1 and TRBJ2-1; 8 bases are shared with TRBD2. Germline-derived CDR1 and CDR2 are MGHDK and SYGVNS. V shed 6 bases, J shed 6 bases, and the junction held 19 bases outside the gene matches. The CDR3 contains 18 residues. CDR3 sequence reads: CASSYRYYTPREGNEQFF. In DNA form, the CDR3 reads TGTGCCAGCAGCTACCGATACTATACACCTCGGGAGGGCAATGAGCAGTTCTTC.

The chain carries TRBV5-1 and TRBJ2-4, with D possibly matching TRBD2 (6 bases). With 4 bases removed from V and 13 bases from J, the gap between germline ends came to 21 bases. This CDR3 is 14 amino acids long. CDR1 is SGHRS, CDR2 YFSETQ, per germline. The CDR3 spells CASSQGSGRGEQYF. The CDR3 DNA is TGCGCCAGCAGCCAAGGATCCGGGAGAGGGGAGCAGTACTTC.

This rearrangement joins TRBV3-1 to TRBJ2-1; D is perhaps TRBD1 or TRBD2 (6 bases each). The CDR3 loop spans 16 amino acids. V was shortened by 4 bases and J by 7 bases, with 20 bases between the two germline ends. Germline V gives CDR1 LGHDT, CDR2 YNNKEL (reference sequence). CDR3 in amino acids: CASSLKNSGRGNEQFF. For the CDR3, the DNA is TGTGCCAGCAGCCTCAAGAATAGCGGAAGGGGGAATGAGCAGTTCTTC.

The chain has TRBV7-2 and TRBJ2-7, with D perhaps TRBD2 (6 bases). The CDR3 loop spans 14 amino acids. Trimming took off 5 bases at V and 4 bases at J, with 15 bases between the two ends. Germline V lookup: CDR1 SGHTA, CDR2 FQGNSA. The CDR3 is CASSVVRGGYEQYF. CDR3 coding DNA: TGTGCCAGCAGCGTAGTAAGGGGAGGATACGAGCAGTACTTC.

This clonotype appeared a few times. The rearrangement joins TRBV20-1 to TRBJ2-7; 7 positions match TRBD2. The germline V gene encodes CDR1 DFQATT and CDR2 SNEGSKA (reference sequence). The ends lost 6 bases at V and 3 bases at J; junction bases unmatched: 2. The CDR3 sequence is 11 residues long. CDR3 DNA sequence: TGCAGTGCAAGGACTAGCTACGAGCAGTACTTC. Protein: CSARTSYEQYF.

The V call is TRBV2, the J call TRBJ2-5; tentative D call: TRBD1 (6 bases). Germline V lookup: CDR1 SNHLY, CDR2 FYNNEI. V was trimmed by 5 bases and J by 2 bases, leaving 12 bases between them. This CDR3 is built from 14 residues. For the CDR3, the DNA is TGTGCCAGCAGTCTGGACAGACCACAAGAGACCCAGTACTTC. Protein: CASSLDRPQETQYF.

This clonotype was detected a few times. V is TRBV6-6 and J is TRBJ2-3, with 10 bases matching TRBD2. Germline V gene data show CDR1 as MNHNY and CDR2 as SVGAGI (reference sequence). The CDR3 spans 15 residues. After removal of 6 bases from V and 0 bases from J, the junction contained 3 bases not matched to a gene. CDR3 protein: CASRRTSGSTDTQYF. The CDR3 DNA reads TGTGCCAGCAGGAGGACTAGCGGTAGCACAGATACGCAGTATTTT.